This TCR beta chain stems from a study of OX40 agonist ivuxolimab in advanced cancers. Study-level results: Researchers did not establish what antigens the expanded peripheral T cells target. Averaged across samples, CD8+ T cells carried more expanded clones than CD4+ did.

Comments on this clone: Its target is unknown.

Libraries were prepared by immunoSEQ multiplex PCR; TCRdb keeps only in-frame clonotypes and omits some of them. The sample has approximately 73,000 clones, 70% to 90% seen once; the top ten hold roughly 13%. With V trimmed by 6 bases and J by 6 bases, 15 bases remained unmatched. In germline, CDR1 is MNHNY, CDR2 SVGAGI (reference sequence). The CDR3 is 16 residues long. The sampling schedule covered blood at baseline, cycle 4 day 1, and cycle 7 day 1. The input for sequencing was CD4+ or CD8+ T cells sorted from blood, taken in a trial of the OX40 agonist ivuxolimab. The rearrangement uses TRBV6-6 and TRBJ2-3; 7 bases agree with TRBD1. The receptor comes from an adult with an advanced solid tumor such as melanoma, head and neck, liver or kidney cancer. CDR3: CASSRNRDSASDTQYF. CDR3 bases: TGTGCCAGCAGCCGGAACCGGGACAGTGCTTCTGATACGCAGTATTTT.